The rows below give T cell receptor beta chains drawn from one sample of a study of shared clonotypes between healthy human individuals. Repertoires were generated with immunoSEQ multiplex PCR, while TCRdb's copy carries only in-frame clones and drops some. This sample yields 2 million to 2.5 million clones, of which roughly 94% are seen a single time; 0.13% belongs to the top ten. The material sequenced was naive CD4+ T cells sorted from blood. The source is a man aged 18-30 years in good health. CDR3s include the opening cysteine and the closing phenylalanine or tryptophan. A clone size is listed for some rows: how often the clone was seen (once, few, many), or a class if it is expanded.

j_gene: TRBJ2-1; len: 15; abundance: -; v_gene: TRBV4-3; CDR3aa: CASSLSIFSYNEQFF
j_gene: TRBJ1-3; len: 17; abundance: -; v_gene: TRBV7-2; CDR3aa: CASSSGHLASSGNTIYF
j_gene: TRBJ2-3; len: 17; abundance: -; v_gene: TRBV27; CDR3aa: CASARTSGGLPGGRQYF
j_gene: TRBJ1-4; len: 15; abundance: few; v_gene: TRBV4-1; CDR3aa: CASSQGAATNEKLFF
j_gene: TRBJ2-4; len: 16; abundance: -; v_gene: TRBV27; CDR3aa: CASSPRDLLGENIQYF
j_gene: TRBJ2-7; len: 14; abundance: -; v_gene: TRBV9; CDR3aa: CASSVLAGGYEQYF
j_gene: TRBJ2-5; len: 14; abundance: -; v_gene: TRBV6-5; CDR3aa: CASSYRNYQETQYF
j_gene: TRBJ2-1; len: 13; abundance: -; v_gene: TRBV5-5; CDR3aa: CASSWGPLNEQFF
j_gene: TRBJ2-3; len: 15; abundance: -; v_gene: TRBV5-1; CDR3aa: CASKGRAGLTDTQYF
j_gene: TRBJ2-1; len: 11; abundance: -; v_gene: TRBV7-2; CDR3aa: CASSAGSQQFF
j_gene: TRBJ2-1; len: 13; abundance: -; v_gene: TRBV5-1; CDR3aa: CASSLEAGNEQFF
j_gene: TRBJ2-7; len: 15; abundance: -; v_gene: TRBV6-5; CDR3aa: CASTLRTGLFYEQYF
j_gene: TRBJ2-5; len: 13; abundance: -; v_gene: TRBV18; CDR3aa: CASSRTGAETQYF
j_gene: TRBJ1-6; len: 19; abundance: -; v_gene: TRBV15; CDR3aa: CATSTWGGSGSAYNSPLHF
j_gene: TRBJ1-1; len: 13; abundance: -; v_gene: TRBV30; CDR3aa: CAWRSGGQTEAFF
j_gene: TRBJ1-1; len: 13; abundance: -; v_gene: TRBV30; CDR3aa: CAWSPPLNTEAFF
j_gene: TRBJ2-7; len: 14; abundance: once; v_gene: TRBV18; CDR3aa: CASSSGTSIYEQYF
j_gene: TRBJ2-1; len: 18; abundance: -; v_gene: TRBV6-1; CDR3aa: CASSEAQVYRGVYYEQFF
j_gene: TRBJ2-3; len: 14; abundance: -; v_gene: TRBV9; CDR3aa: CASARSPSTDTQYF
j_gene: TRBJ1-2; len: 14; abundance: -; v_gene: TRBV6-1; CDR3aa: CASSAHMANYGYTF
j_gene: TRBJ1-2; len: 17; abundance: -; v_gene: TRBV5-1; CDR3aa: CASSQTWHETSSYGYTF
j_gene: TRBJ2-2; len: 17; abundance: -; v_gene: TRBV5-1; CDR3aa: CASSLGLAGEYTGELFF
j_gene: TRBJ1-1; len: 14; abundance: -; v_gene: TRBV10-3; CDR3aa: CAIRDRQENTEAFF
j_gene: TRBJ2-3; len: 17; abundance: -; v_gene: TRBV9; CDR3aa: CASSVDLAPPSTDTQYF
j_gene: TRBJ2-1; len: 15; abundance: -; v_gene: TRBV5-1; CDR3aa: CASSQGQGPHNEQFF
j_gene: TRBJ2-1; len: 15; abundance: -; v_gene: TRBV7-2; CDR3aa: CASRKGGFGYNEQFF
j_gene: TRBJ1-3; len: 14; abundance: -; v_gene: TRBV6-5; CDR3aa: CASVEAAKRNTIYF
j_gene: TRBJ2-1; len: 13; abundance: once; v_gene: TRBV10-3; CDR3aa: CAITKGEGGEQFF
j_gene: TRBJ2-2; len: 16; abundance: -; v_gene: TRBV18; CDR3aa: CASSLGDRLNGGELFF
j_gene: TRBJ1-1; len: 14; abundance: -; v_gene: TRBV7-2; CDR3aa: CASSSDRWDTEAFF
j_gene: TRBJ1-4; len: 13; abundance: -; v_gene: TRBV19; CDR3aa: CASRGPQNEKLFF
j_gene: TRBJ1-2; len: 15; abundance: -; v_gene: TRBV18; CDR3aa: CASSPGTDRVYGYTF
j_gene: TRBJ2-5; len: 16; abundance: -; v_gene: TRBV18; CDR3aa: CASSPRGGPLSWTQYF
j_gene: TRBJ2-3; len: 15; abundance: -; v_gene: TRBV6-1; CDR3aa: CASSEEGTSTDTQYF
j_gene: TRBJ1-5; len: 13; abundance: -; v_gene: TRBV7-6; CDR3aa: CASSTNRDQPQHF